A single sample is the source of the 6 T cell receptor beta chains below, sequenced in a study of shared clonotypes between healthy human individuals. The data were produced by immunoSEQ multiplex PCR, yet TCRdb's version contains in-frame clones alone and is incomplete. The sample lists hundreds of thousands of clones; around three quarters were seen once. The sequenced sample was PBMCs. The receptors were sampled from a middle-aged woman in good health. Some clones in this sample may be carry-over from other donors' samples.

V and J are TRBV25-1 and TRBJ2-2; tentative D call: TRBD1 (6 bases). The germline gives CDR1 MGHDK, CDR2 SYGVNS. The V end was cut by 1 base, the J end by 1 base, with 13 bases between. The CDR3 runs 17 residues. This CDR3 reads CASSESGQGRNTGELFF. Written as DNA, the CDR3 is TGTGCCAGCAGTGAATCCGGTCAGGGGCGGAACACCGGGGAGCTGTTTTTT.

The chain joins TRBV4-3 to TRBJ1-4; D call uncertain. The CDR3 sequence is 14 residues long. CDR1 is LGHNA, CDR2 YSLEER, per germline. Trimming pared 0 bases from V and 7 bases from J, leaving 9 bases between. CDR3 in DNA: TGCGCCAGCAGCCAAGAGGTGGGGTTTGAAAAACTGTTTTTT. Encoded protein: CASSQEVGFEKLFF.

There are a few counts of this clone. This rearrangement joins TRBV4-1 to TRBJ2-2; 7 bases fit TRBD1. The ends lost 4 bases at V and 7 bases at J; junction bases unmatched: 9. Germline loops: CDR1 MGHRA, CDR2 YSYEKL. The CDR3 totals 15 residues. The DNA for the CDR3 is TGCGCCAGCAGCCCTCCCGACAGGGATGGCGGGGAGCTGTTTTTT. It codes for CASSPPDRDGGELFF.

V usage is TRBV30 and J usage is TRBJ2-1; D call uncertain. This CDR3 contains 14 residues. V lost 4 bases and J 1 base, leaving 11 bases between the germline ends. Germline V gives CDR1 GTSNPN, CDR2 SVGIG (reference sequence). CDR3 amino acids: CAWNMDESYNEQFF. CDR3 DNA: TGTGCCTGGAACATGGACGAGTCCTACAATGAGCAGTTCTTC.

The chain recombines TRBV30 with TRBJ2-5; 7 positions agree with TRBD1. The junction had 7 bases not matched to a gene; V was cut back by 5 bases and J by 1 base. CDR1 is GTSNPN, CDR2 SVGIG, per germline (reference sequence). The CDR3 is 14 amino acids. The CDR3 is CAWGTGQLQETQYF. The CDR3 bases are TGTGCCTGGGGGACGGGACAGCTCCAAGAGACCCAGTACTTC.

The chain recombines TRBV27 with TRBJ1-6; 10 bases map to TRBD1. The CDR3 contains 16 residues. Germline V gene data show CDR1 as MNHEY and CDR2 as SMNVEV (reference sequence). V gave up 5 bases and J gave up 2 bases; unmatched junction bases: 3. This chain's CDR3 is CASSGTGDTYNSPLHF. The CDR3 DNA reads TGTGCCAGCAGTGGGACAGGGGATACCTATAATTCACCCCTCCACTTT.